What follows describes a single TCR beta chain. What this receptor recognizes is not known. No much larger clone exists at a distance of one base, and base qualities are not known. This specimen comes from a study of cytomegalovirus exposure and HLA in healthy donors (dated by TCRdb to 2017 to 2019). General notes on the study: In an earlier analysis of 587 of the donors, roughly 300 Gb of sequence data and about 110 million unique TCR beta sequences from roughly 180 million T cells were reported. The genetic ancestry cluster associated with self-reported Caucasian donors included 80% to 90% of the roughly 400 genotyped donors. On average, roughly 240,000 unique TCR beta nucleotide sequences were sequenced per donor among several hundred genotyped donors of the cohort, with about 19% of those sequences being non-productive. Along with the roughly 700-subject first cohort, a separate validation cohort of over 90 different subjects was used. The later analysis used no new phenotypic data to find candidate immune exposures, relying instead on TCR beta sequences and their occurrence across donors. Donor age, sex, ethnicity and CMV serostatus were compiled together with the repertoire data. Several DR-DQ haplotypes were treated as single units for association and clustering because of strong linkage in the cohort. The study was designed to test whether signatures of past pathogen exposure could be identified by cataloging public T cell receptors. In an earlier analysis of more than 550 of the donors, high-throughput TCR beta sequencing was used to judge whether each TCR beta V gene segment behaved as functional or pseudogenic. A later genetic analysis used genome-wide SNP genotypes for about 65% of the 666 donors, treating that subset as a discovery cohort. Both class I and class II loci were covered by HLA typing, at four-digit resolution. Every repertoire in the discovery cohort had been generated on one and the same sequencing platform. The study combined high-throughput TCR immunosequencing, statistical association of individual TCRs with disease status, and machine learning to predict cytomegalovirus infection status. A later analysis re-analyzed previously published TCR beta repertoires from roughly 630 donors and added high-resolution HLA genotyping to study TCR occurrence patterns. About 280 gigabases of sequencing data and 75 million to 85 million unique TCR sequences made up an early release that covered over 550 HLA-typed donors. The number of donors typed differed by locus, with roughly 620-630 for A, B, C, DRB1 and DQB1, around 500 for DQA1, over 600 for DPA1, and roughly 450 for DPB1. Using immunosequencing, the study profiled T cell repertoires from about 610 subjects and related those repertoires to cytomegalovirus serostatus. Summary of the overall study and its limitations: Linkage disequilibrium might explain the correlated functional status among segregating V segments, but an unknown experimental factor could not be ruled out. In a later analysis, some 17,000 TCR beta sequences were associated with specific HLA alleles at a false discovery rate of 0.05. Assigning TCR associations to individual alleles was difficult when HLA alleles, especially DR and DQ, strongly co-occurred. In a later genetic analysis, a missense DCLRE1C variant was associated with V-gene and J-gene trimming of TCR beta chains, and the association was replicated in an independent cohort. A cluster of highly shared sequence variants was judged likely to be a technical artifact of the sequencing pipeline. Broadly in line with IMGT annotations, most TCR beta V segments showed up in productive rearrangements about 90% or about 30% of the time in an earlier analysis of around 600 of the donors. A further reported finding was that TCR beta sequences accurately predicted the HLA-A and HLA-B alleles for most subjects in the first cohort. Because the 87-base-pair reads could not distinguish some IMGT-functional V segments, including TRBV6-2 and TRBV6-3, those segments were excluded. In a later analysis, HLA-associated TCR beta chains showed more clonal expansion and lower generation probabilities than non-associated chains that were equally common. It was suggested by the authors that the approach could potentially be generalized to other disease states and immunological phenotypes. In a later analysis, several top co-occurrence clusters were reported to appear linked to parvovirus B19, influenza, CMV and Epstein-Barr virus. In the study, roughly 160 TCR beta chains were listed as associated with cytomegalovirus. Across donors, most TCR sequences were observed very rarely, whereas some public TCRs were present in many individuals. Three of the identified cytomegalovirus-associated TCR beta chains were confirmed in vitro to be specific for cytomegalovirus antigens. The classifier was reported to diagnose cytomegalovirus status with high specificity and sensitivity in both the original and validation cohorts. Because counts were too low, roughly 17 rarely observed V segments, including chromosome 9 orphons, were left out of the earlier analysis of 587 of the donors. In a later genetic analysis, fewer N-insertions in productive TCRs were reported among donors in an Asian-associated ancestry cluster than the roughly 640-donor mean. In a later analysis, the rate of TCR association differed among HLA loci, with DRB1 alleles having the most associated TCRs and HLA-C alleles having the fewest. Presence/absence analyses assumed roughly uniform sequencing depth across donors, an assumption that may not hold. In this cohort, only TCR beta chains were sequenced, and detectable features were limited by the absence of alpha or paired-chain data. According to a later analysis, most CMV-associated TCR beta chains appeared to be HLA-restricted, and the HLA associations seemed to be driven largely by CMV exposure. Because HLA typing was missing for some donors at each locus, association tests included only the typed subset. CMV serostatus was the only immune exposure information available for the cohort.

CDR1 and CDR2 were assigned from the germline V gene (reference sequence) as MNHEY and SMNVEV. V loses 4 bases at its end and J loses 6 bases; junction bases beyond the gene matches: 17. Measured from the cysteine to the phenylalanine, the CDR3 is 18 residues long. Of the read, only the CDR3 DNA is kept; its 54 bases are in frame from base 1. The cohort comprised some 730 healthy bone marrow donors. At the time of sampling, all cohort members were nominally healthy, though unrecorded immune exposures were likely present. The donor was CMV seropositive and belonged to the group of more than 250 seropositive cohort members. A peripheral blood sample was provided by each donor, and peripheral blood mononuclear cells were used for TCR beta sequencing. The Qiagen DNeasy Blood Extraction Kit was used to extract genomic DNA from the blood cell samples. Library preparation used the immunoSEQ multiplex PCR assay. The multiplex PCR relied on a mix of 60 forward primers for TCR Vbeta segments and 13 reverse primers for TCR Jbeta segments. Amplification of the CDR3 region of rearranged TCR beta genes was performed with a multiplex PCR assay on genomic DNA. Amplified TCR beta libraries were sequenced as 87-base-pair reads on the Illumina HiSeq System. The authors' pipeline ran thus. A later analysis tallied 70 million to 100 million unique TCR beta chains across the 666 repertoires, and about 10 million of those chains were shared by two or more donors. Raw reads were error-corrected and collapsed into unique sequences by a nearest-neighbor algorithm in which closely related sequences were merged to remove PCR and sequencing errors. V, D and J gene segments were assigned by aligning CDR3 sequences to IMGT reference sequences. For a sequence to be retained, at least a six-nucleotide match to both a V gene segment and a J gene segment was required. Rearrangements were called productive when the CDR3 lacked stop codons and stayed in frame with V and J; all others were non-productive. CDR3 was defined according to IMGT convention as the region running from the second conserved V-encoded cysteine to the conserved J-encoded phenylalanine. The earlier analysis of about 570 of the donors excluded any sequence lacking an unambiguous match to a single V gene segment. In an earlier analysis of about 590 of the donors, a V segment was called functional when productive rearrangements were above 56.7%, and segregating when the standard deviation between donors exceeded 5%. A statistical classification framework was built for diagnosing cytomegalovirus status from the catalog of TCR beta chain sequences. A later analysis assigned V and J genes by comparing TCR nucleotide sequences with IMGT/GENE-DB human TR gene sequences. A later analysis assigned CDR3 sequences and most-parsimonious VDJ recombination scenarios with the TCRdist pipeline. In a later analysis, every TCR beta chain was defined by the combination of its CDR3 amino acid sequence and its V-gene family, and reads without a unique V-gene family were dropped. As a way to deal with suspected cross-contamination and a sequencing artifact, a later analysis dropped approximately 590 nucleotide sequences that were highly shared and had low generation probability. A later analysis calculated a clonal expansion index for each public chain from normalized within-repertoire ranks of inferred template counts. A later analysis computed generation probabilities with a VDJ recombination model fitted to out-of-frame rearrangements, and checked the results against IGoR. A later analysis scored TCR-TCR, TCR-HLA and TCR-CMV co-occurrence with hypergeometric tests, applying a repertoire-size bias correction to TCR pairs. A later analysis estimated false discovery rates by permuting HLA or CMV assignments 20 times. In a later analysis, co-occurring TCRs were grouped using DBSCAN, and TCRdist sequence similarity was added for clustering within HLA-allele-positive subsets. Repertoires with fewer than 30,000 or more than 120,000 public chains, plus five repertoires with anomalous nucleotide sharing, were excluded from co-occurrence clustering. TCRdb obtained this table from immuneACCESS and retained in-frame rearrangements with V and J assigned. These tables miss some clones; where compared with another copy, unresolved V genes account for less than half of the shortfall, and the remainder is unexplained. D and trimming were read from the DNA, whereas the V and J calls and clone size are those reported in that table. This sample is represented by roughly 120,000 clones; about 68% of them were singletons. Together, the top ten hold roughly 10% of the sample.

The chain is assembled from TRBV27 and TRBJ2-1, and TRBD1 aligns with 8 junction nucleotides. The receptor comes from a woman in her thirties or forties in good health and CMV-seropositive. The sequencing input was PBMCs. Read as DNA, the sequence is TGTGCCAGCAGTTCTCCCCCCGGGCAGGGGGCACGGAGCAATGAGCAGTTCTTC. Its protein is CASSSPPGQGARSNEQFF.